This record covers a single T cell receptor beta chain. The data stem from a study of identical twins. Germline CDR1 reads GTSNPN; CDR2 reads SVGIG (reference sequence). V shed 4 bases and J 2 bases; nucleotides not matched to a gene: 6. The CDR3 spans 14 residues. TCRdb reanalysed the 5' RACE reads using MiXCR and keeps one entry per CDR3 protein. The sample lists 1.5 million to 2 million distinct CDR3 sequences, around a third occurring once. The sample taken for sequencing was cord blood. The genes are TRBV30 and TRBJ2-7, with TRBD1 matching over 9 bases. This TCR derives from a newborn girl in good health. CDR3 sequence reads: CAWIKGQGTYEQYF. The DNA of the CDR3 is TGTGCCTGGATTAAGGGACAGGGCACCTACGAGCAGTACTTC.